This paragraph covers one T cell receptor beta chain sequence. Its cognate antigen is unknown. One heparinised blood draw, averaging approximately 120 mL, came from each donor. The record originates from a study of beta chain features in type 1 diabetes. Study-level points and caveats: Across all four CD4+ subsets, people with type 1 diabetes showed modestly shorter TCRB CDR3s. Sequencing used cDNA, and cells with high TCR expression could therefore be over-represented.

The study reverse transcribed the entire isolated RNA, so it sequenced expressed TCRB transcripts. Clones were sequenced by immunoSEQ multiplex PCR, and TCRdb holds only the in-frame ones, with some missing. The sample lists 150,000 to 200,000 clones, about 9.1% occurring once. Germline assignment: CDR1 SGHRS and CDR2 YFSETQ. V trimming: 0 bases; J trimming: 9 bases; junction bases outside the gene matches: 10. This CDR3 is 16 amino acids long. The genes are TRBV5-1 and TRBJ2-1, with 9 positions matching TRBD2. The sequenced sample was central memory CD4+ T cells from blood. The receptor comes from a woman younger than 30 in good health. CDR3 residues: CASSLDPLAGLGEQFF. The CDR3 nucleotides are TGCGCCAGCAGCTTGGATCCTCTAGCGGGGCTCGGTGAGCAGTTCTTC.